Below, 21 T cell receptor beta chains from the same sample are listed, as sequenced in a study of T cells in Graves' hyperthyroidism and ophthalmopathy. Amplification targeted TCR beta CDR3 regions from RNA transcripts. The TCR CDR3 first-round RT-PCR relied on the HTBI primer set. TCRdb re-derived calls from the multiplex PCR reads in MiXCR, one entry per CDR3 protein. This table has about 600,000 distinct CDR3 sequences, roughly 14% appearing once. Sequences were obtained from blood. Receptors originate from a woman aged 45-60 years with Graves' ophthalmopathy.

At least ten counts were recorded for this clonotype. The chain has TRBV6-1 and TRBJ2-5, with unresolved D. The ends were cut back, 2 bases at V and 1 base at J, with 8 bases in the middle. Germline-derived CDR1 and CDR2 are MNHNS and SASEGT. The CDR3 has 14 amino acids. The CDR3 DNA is TGTGCCAGCAGTGAAAATCGCGGCCAAGAGACCCAGTACTTC. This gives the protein CASSENRGQETQYF.

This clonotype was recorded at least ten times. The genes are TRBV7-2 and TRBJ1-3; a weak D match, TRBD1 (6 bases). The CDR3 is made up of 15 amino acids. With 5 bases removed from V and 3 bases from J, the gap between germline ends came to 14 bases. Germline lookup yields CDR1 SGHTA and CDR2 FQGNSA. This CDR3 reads CASSRQARDGNTIYF. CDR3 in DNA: TGTGCCAGCAGCCGACAGGCGCGAGATGGAAACACCATATATTTT.

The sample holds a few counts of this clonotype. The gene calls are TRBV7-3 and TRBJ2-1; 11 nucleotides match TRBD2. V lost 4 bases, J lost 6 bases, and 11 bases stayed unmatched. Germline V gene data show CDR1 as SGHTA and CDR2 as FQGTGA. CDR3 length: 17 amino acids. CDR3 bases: TGTGCCAGCAGCTCCCAGGTAGCGGGAGGGCCGATCAATGAGCAGTTCTTC. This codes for CASSSQVAGGPINEQFF.

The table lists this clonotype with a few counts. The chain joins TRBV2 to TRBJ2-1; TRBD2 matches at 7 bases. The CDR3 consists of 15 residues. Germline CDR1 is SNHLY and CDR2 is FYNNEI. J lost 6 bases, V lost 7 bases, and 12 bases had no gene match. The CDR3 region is CASKLEREVANEQFF. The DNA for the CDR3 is TGTGCCAGCAAACTCGAGCGGGAAGTAGCCAATGAGCAGTTCTTC. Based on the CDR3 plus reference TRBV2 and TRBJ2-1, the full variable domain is EPEVTQTPSHQVTQMGQEVILRCVPISNHLYFYWYRQILGQKVEFLVSFYNNEISEKSEIFDDQFSVERPDGSNFTLKIRSTKLEDSAMYFCASKLEREVANEQFFGPGTRLTVL.

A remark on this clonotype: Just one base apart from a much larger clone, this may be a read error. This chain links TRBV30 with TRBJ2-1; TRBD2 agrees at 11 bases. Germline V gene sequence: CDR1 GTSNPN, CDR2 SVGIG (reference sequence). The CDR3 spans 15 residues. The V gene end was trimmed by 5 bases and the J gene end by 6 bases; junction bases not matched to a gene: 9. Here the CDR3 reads CAWRTPSGGCNEQFF. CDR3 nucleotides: TGTGCCTGGCGCACACCTAGCGGGGGGTGCAATGAGCAGTTCTTC. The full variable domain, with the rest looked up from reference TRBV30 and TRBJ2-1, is SQTIHQWPATLVQPVGSPLSLECTVEGTSNPNLYWYRQAAGRGLQLLFYSVGIGQISSEVPQNLSASRPQDRQFILSSKKLLLSDSGFYLCAWRTPSGGCNEQFFGPGTRLTVL.

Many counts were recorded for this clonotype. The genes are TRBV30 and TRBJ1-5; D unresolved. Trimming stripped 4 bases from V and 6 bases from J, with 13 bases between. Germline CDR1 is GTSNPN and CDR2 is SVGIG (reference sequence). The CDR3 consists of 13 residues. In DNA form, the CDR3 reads TGTGCCTGGACCCTTGGGGTGGGTCAGCCCCAGCATTTT. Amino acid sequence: CAWTLGVGQPQHF.

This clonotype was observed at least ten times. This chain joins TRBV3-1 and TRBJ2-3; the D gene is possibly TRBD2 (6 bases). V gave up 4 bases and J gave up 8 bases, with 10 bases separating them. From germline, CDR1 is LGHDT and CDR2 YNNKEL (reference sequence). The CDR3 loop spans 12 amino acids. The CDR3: CASSPGTSTQYF. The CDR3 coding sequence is TGTGCCAGCAGCCCCGGGACTTCTACGCAGTATTTT.

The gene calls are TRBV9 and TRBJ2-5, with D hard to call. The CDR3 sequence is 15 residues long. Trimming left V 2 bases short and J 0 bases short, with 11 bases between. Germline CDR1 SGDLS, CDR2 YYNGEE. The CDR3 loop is CASSVLTVNQETQYF. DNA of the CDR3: TGTGCCAGCAGCGTCCTAACGGTAAACCAAGAGACCCAGTACTTC. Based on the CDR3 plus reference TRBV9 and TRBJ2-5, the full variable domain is DSGVTQTPKHLITATGQRVTLRCSPRSGDLSVYWYQQSLDQGLQFLIQYYNGEERAKGNILERFSAQQFPDLHSELNLSSLELGDSALYFCASSVLTVNQETQYFGPGTRLLVL.

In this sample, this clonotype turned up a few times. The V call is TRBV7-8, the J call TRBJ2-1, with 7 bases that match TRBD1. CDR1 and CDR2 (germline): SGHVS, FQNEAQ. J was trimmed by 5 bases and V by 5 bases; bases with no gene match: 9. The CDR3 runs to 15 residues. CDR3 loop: CASSRPGTENNEQFF. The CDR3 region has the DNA TGTGCCAGCAGCAGACCCGGGACAGAGAACAATGAGCAGTTCTTC.

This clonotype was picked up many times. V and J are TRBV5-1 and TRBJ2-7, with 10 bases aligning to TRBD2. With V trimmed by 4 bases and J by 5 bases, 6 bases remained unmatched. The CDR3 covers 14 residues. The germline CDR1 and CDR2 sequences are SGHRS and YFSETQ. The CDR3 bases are TGCGCCAGCAGCCAGACTAGCGGGCTGGACGAGCAGTACTTC. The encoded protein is CASSQTSGLDEQYF.

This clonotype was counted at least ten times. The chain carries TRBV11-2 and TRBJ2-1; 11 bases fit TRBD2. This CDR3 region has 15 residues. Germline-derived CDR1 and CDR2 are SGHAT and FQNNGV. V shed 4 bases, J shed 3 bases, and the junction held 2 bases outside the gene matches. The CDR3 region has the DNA TGTGCCAGCAGCTCTAGCGGGAGGAACTACAATGAGCAGTTCTTC. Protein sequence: CASSSSGRNYNEQFF.

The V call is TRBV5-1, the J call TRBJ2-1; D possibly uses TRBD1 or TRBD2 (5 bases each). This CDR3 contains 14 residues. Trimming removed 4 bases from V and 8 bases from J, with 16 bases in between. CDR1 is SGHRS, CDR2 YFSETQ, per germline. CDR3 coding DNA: TGCGCCAGCAGCCCGGGGCCACCTCGGGATGAGCAGTTCTTC. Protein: CASSPGPPRDEQFF.

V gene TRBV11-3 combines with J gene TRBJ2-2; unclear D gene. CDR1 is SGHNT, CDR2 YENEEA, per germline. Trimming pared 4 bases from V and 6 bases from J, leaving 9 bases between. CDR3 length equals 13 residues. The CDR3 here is CASSWQEPGELFF. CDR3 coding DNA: TGTGCCAGCAGCTGGCAGGAACCCGGGGAGCTGTTTTTT.

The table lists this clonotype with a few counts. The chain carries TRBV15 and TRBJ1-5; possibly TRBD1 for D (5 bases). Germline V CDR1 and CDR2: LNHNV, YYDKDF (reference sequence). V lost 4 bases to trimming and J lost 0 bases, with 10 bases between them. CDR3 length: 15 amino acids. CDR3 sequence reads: CATSNGGTSNQPQHF. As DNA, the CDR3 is TGTGCCACCAGCAACGGGGGTACTAGCAATCAGCCCCAGCATTTT. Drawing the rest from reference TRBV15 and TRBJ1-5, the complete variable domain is DAMVIQNPRYQVTQFGKPVTLSCSQTLNHNVMYWYQQKSSQAPKLLFHYYDKDFNNEADTPDNFQSRRPNTSFCFLDIRSPGLGDTAMYLCATSNGGTSNQPQHFGDGTRLSIL.

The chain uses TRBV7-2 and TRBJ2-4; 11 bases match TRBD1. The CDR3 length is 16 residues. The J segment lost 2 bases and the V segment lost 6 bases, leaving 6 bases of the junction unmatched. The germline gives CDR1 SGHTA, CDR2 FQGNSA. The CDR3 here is CASSYGQGATKNIQYF. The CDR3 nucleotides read TGTGCCAGCAGTTATGGACAGGGGGCAACCAAAAACATTCAGTACTTC.

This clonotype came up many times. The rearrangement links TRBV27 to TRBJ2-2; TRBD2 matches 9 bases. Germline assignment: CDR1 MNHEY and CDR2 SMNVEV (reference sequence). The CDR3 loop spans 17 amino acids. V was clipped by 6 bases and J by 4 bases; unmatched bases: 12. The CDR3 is CASSRPGAGGSTGELFF. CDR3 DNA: TGTGCCAGCAGCCGCCCGGGGGCGGGAGGGTCCACCGGGGAGCTGTTTTTT.

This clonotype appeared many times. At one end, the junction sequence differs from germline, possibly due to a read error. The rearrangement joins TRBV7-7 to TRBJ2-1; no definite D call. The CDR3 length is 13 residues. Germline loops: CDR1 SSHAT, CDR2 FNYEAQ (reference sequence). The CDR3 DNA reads TGTGCTAGCAGCTTAGAATTGGGTGGGGAGCAGTTCTTC. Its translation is CASSLELGGEQFF.

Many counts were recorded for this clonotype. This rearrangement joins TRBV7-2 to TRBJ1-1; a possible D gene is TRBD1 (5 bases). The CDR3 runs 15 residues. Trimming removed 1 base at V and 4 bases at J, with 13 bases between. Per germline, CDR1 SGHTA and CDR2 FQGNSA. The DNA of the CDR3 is TGTGCCAGCAGCTTAGTAGCGGGGGATGGCACTGAAGCTTTCTTT. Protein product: CASSLVAGDGTEAFF.

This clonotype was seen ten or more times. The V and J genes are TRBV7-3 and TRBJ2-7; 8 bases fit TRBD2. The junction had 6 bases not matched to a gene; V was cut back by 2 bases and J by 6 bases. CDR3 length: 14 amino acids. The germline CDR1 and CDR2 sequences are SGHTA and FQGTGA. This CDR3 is CASSLSREGSEQYF. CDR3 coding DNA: TGTGCCAGCAGCTTATCCCGGGAGGGTTCCGAGCAGTACTTC.

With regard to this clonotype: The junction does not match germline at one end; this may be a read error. CDR3 bases: TGTGCCAGCGGTTTATGGGGTGCGAGCAATCAGCCCCAGCATTTT. Its protein is CASGLWGASNQPQHF. V gene TRBV27 combines with J gene TRBJ1-5; D is uncertain. CDR1 and CDR2 from the germline V gene are MNHEY and SMNVEV (reference sequence). The CDR3 extends over 15 amino acids.

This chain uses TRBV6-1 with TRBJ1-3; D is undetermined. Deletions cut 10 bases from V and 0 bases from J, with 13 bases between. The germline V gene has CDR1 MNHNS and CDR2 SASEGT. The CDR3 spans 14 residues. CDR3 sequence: CATLRTSSGNTIYF. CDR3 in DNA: TGTGCCACCCTCCGGACGAGCTCTGGAAACACCATATATTTT.